This TCR beta chain was recovered during a study of T-cell memory formation after mild COVID-19. The CDR3 is made up of 17 amino acids. The V gene's germline CDR1 is SEHNR and CDR2 FQNEAQ (reference sequence). Trimming removed 5 bases from V and 5 bases from J, with 24 bases in between. This clonotype was counted only a few times. Its matching antigen is unknown. TCRdb called the 5' RACE reads again in MiXCR, with one record for every CDR3 protein. The sample includes 350,000 to 500,000 distinct CDR3 sequences, roughly 18% of them seen just once. Study results and caveats: Proof of SARS-CoV-2 specificity was absent for the second-wave clones that crested on day 37.

V is TRBV7-9 and J is TRBJ2-5; TRBD1 is a possible D gene (7 bases). The TCR sequence derives from a man aged 18 to 35 who had mild COVID-19 (a few samples of this study predate the infection). Cell type and time point are not known. Sequencing input: PBMCs or a T cell subset sorted from them (not recorded which). CDR3 nucleotide sequence: TGTGCCAGCAGCGAGGGGGCGGGGTATTTGATGGTGGAGACCCAGTACTTC. Amino acids: CASSEGAGYLMVETQYF.